A single sample gave rise to the 5 T cell receptor beta chains below, sequenced in a study of follicular helper T cells after annual influenza vaccination. The table came from immunoSEQ multiplex PCR; TCRdb's copy has only in-frame clones and leaves some out. The sample carries approximately 9,700 clones, under 85% recorded once. Time point specified: 2014-2015 season, 7 days after vaccination. The sample here was CXCR5- memory CD4+ T cells sorted from blood, taken 7 days after influenza vaccination. Every receptor here comes from an adult who received the influenza vaccine.

V and J are TRBV5-6 and TRBJ2-5; 8 nucleotides line up with TRBD1. Looked up from germline, CDR1 is SGHDT and CDR2 is YYEEEE. The CDR3 is 14 amino acids. Trimming removed 1 base from V and 4 bases from J; junction bases left unmatched: 3. CDR3 in amino acids: CASSLQGAGETQYF. CDR3 sequence (DNA): TGTGCCAGCAGCTTGCAGGGGGCGGGAGAGACCCAGTACTTC.

The chain couples TRBV7-6 to TRBJ2-3, with D possibly TRBD2 on 6 matching bases. V lost 5 bases to trimming and J lost 4 bases, with 16 bases between them. Germline assignment: CDR1 SGHVS and CDR2 FNYEAQ. The CDR3 spans 15 residues. The CDR3: CASSRGWARPDTQYF. The CDR3 bases are TGTGCCAGCAGCCGGGGGTGGGCTAGGCCAGATACGCAGTATTTT.

This clone was picked up a small number of times. This chain joins TRBV2 and TRBJ1-6, with TRBD1 identical over 7 bases. This CDR3 is built from 12 residues. The V gene's germline CDR1 is SNHLY and CDR2 FYNNEI. J was trimmed by 7 bases and V by 6 bases; bases with no gene match: 0. The CDR3 here is CASRQGNSPLHF. The CDR3 nucleotides read TGTGCCAGCAGACAGGGGAATTCACCCCTCCACTTT.

The chain employs TRBV19 and TRBJ1-5; 9 bases align to TRBD1. V shed 2 bases, J shed 0 bases, and the junction held 5 bases outside the gene matches. This CDR3 region has 17 residues. CDR1 is LNHDA, CDR2 SQIVND, per germline (reference sequence). The DNA of the CDR3 is TGTGCCAGTAGTATATGGACAGGGGCCTATAGCAATCAGCCCCAGCATTTT. This sequence encodes CASSIWTGAYSNQPQHF.

This clone was observed a single time. CDR3 in amino acids: CASSLPGNFYNEQFF. Here the CDR3 DNA reads TGCGCCAGCAGCTTGCCGGGAAACTTCTACAATGAGCAGTTCTTC. V gene TRBV5-1 combines with J gene TRBJ2-1; tentatively, D is TRBD2 (5 bases). The V gene lost 1 base and the J gene lost 3 bases, with 11 bases spanning the gap. CDR1 and CDR2 (germline): SGHRS, YFSETQ. CDR3 size: 15 residues.